This is a list of T cell receptor beta chains from one sample in a study of shared clonotypes between healthy human individuals. Only in-frame clones appear in the TCRdb table, and some are missing; sequencing was by immunoSEQ multiplex PCR. The sample holds about 640,000 clones, about three quarters seen once. The specimen sequenced was memory CD4+ T cells sorted from blood. These TCRs come from a woman in her thirties in good health. Both conserved end residues are part of each CDR3. A D gene is named only where the DNA matches it firmly. The size of a clone is reported for some rows only, either as once, few or many, or as a class for expanded clones.

- | TRBJ2-5 | - | TRBV5-1 | CASSLLTGERETQYF | TGCGCCAGCAGCTTGCTGACGGGAGAGCGAGAGACCCAGTACTTC
- | TRBJ2-2 | - | TRBV28 | CASRTALGELFF | TGTGCCAGCAGGACGGCCCTCGGGGAGCTGTTTTTT
TRBD1 | TRBJ1-2 | - | TRBV19 | CASRTPGQGLGGYTF | TGTGCCAGTCGTACACCGGGACAGGGACTTGGGGGCTACACCTTC
TRBD2 | TRBJ2-1 | few | TRBV18 | CASSPTSGRVGEQFF | TGTGCCAGCTCACCAACTAGCGGGAGAGTCGGGGAGCAGTTCTTC
- | TRBJ1-2 | - | TRBV11-2 | CASSPLSFYGYTF | TGTGCCAGCAGCCCCCTGTCTTTCTATGGCTACACCTTC
- | TRBJ1-1 | once | TRBV30 | CAWTTDSLNTEAFF | TGTGCCTGGACTACGGACAGTCTGAACACTGAAGCTTTCTTT
TRBD2 | TRBJ2-1 | many | TRBV29-1 | CSVNPSGSSVNEQFF | TGCAGCGTTAACCCTAGCGGGAGTAGTGTCAATGAGCAGTTCTTC
- | TRBJ2-7 | - | TRBV7-9 | CASSLLLGWEQYF | TGTGCCAGCAGCTTACTTCTAGGTTGGGAGCAGTACTTC
- | TRBJ2-5 | few | TRBV2 | CASAMGIQETQYF | TGTGCCAGCGCCATGGGGATTCAAGAGACCCAGTACTTC
- | TRBJ1-4 | - | TRBV5-1 | CASSLQTGNEKLFF | TGCGCCAGCAGCTTGCAGACCGGGAATGAAAAACTGTTTTTT
- | TRBJ1-5 | - | TRBV27 | CASSLSGSYSNQPQHF | TGTGCCAGCAGTCTATCCGGGTCATATAGCAATCAGCCCCAGCATTTT
- | TRBJ2-5 | - | TRBV6-5 | CASRSHREAQETQYF | TGTGCCAGCAGGTCACACAGGGAAGCCCAAGAGACCCAGTACTTC
- | TRBJ1-4 | once | TRBV18 | CASSPQGREKLFF | TGTGCCAGCTCACCCCAGGGAAGGGAAAAACTGTTTTTT
- | TRBJ2-5 | - | TRBV7-9 | CASSLEAQETQYF | TGTGCCAGCAGCTTGGAGGCCCAAGAGACCCAGTACTTC
- | TRBJ2-2 | - | TRBV7-6 | CASSNRLGGGELFF | TGTGCCAGCAGCAATCGACTAGGTGGCGGGGAGCTGTTTTTT
- | TRBJ2-1 | - | TRBV29-1 | CSVRWGNNEQFF | TGCAGCGTCAGATGGGGAAACAATGAGCAGTTCTTC
TRBD1 | TRBJ2-7 | - | TRBV7-9 | CASSPTGGTYEQYF | TGTGCCAGCAGCCCCACAGGGGGAACCTACGAGCAGTACTTC
TRBD1 | TRBJ2-2 | once | TRBV10-3 | CATRQLGGDTGELFF | TGTGCCACCAGACAGCTAGGGGGCGACACCGGGGAGCTGTTTTTT
- | TRBJ2-5 | - | TRBV28 | CASSGGGRQTQYF | TGTGCCAGCAGTGGTGGGGGGCGACAGACCCAGTACTTC